Listed below are T cell receptor beta chains from one sample, sequenced in a study of OX40 agonist ivuxolimab in advanced cancers. Assay: immunoSEQ multiplex PCR; the TCRdb copy retains only in-frame clones and omits some. The sample includes nearly 70,000 clones, 86% of them seen just once. The input for sequencing was CD4+ or CD8+ T cells sorted from blood, taken in a trial of the OX40 agonist ivuxolimab. These receptors all stem from an adult with an advanced solid tumor such as melanoma, head and neck, liver or kidney cancer. Both conserved end residues are trimmed from each CDR3.

j_call: TRBJ1-5
v_call: TRBV12-5
cdr3_aa: ASGLRINQPQH

j_call: TRBJ1-5
v_call: TRBV6-4
cdr3_aa: ASRDTYSNQPQH

j_call: TRBJ2-3
v_call: TRBV29-1
cdr3_aa: STLTDTQY

j_call: TRBJ1-3
v_call: TRBV7-2
cdr3_aa: ASSSGQAFSVSGNTIY

j_call: TRBJ1-3
v_call: TRBV5-1
cdr3_aa: ASSLEGNPGNTIY

j_call: TRBJ2-7
v_call: TRBV5-4
cdr3_aa: ASSLSGPNVQY

j_call: TRBJ2-3
v_call: TRBV11-2
cdr3_aa: ASSLETGEGTQY

j_call: TRBJ1-1
v_call: TRBV6-1
cdr3_aa: ASRGWTTEAF

j_call: TRBJ1-1
v_call: TRBV5-4
cdr3_aa: ASSLRGTEAF

j_call: TRBJ2-5
v_call: TRBV25-1
cdr3_aa: ASSEWGREETQY